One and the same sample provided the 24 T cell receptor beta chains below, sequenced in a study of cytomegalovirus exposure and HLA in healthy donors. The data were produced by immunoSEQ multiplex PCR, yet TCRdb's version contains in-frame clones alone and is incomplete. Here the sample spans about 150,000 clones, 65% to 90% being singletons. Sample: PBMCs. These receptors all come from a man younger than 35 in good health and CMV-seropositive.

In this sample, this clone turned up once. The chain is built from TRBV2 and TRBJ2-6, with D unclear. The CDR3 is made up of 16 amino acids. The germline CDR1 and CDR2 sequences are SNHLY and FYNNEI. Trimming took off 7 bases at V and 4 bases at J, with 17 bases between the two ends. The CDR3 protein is CASTDPRVTGANVLTF. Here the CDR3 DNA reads TGTGCCAGCACCGACCCACGGGTAACCGGGGCCAACGTCCTGACTTTC.

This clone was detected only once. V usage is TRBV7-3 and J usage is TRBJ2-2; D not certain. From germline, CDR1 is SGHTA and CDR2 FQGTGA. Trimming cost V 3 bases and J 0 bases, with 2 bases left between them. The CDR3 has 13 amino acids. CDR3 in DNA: TGTGCCAGCAGCTTCACGAACACCGGGGAGCTGTTTTTT. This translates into CASSFTNTGELFF.

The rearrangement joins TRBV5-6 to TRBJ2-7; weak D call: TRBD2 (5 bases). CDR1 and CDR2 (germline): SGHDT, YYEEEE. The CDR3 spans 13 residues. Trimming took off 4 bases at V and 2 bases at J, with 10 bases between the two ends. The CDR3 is CASSRGLTYEQYF. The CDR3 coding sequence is TGTGCCAGCAGCCGGGGTCTTACCTACGAGCAGTACTTC.

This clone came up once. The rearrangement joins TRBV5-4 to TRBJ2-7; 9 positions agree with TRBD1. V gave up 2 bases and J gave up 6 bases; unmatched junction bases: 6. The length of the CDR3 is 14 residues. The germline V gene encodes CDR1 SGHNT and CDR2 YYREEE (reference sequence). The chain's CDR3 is CASSFGQGMGEQYF. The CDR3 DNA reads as TGTGCCAGCAGCTTCGGACAGGGGATGGGCGAGCAGTACTTC.

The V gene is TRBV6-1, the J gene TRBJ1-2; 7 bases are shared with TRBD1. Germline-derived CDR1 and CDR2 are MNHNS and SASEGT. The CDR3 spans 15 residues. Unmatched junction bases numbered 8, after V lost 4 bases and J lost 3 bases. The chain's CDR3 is CASSARQGGHYGYTF. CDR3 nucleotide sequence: TGTGCCAGCAGTGCCCGACAGGGCGGTCACTATGGCTACACCTTC.

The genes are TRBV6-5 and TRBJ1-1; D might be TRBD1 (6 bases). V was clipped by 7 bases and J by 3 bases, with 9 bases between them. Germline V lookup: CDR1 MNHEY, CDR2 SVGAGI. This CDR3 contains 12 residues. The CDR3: CASKGGDTEAFF. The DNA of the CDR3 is TGTGCCAGCAAAGGGGGGGACACTGAAGCTTTCTTT.

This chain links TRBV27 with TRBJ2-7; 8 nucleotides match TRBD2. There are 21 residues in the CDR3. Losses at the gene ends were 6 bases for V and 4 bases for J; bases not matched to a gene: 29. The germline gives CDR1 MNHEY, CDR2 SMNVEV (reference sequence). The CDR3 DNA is TGTGCCAGCAGACCTATGTACAGGGCGCGGATTGCGGGAGGCCAACAGTACGAGCAGTACTTC. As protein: CASRPMYRARIAGGQQYEQYF.

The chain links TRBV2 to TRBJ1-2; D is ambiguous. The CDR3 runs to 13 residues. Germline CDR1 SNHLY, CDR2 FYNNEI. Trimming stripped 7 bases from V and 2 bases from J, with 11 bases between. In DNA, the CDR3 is TGTGCCAGCACTCCCCAGGCGAACTATGGCTACACCTTC. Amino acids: CASTPQANYGYTF.

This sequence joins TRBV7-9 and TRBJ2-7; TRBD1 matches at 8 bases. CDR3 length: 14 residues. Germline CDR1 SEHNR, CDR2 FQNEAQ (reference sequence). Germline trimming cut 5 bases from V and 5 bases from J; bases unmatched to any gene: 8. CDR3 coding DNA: TGTGCCAGCAGCCCCCCGGACAGGGCCCACGAGCAGTACTTC. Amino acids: CASSPPDRAHEQYF.

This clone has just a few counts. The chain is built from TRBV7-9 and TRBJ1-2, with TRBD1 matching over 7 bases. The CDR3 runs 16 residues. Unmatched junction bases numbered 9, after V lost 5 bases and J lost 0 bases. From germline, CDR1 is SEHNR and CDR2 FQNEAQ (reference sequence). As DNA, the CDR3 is TGTGCCAGCAGCCGCGGGACAGCCCCAGCTAACTATGGCTACACCTTC. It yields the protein CASSRGTAPANYGYTF.

The DNA of the CDR3 is TGCGCCAGCAGCCAGTATGCGGGGTCGTACGAGCAGTACTTC. It yields the protein CASSQYAGSYEQYF. The V and J genes are TRBV4-3 and TRBJ2-7; perhaps TRBD2 as D (6 bases). V was cut by 3 bases and J by 4 bases, with 13 bases left in between. Germline values: CDR1 LGHNA, CDR2 YSLEER. This CDR3 contains 14 residues.

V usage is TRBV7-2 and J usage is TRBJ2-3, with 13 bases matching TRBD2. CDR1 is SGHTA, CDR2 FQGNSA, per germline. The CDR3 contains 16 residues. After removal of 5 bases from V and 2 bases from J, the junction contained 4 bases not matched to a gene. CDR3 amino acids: CASSKTSGRTTDTQYF. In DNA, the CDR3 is TGTGCCAGCAGCAAGACTAGCGGGAGGACCACAGATACGCAGTATTTT.

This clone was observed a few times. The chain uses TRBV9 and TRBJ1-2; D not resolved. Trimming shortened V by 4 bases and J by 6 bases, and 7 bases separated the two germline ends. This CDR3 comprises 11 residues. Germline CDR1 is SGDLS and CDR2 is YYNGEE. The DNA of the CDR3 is TGTGCCAGCAGCCTCTCCCATGGCTACACCTTC. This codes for CASSLSHGYTF.

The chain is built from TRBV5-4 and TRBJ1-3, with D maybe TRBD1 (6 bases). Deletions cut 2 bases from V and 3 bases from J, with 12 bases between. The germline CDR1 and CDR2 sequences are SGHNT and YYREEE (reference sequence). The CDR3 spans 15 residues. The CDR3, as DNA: TGTGCCAGCAGCTTTTATGGGGGCGGTGGAAACACCATATATTTT. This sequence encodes CASSFYGGGGNTIYF.

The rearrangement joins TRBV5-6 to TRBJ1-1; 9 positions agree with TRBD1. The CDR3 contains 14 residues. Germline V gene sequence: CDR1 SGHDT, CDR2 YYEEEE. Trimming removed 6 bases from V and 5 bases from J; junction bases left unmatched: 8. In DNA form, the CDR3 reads TGTGCCAGCATGGGTACAGGGGGCGTTACTGAAGCTTTCTTT. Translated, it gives CASMGTGGVTEAFF.

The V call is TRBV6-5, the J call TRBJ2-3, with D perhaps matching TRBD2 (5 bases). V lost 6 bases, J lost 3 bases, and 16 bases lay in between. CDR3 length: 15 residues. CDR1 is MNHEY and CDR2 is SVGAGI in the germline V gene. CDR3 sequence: CASSSFGEKTDTQYF. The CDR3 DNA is TGTGCCAGCAGCTCCTTTGGGGAGAAAACAGATACGCAGTATTTT.

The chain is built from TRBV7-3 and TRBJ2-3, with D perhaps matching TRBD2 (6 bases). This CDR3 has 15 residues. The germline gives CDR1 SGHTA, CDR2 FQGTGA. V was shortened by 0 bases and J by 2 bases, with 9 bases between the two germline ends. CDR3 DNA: TGTGCCAGCAGCTTAACTAGCGGCCCCACAGATACGCAGTATTTT. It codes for CASSLTSGPTDTQYF.

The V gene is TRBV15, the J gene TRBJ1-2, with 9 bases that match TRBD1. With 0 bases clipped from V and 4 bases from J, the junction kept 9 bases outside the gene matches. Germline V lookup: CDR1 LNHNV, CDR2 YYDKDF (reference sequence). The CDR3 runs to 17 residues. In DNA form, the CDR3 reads TGTGCCACCAGCAGAGATAGGGTAACAGGGGGCTCCTATGGCTACACCTTC. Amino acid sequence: CATSRDRVTGGSYGYTF.

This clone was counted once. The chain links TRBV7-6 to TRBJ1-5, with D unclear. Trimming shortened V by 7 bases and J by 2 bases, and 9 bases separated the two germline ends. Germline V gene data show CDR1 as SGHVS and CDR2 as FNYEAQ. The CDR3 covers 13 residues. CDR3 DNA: TGTGCCAGCACGGCTGGGCGCAATCAGCCCCAGCATTTT. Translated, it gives CASTAGRNQPQHF.

CDR3 coding DNA: TGTGCCAGCAGCCCCCGGGATCAGCCCCAGCATTTT. It codes for CASSPRDQPQHF. The chain couples TRBV5-5 to TRBJ1-5; D gene unclear. Trimming removed 4 bases from V and 5 bases from J, with 7 bases in between. From germline, CDR1 is SGHKS and CDR2 YYEKEE (reference sequence). There are 12 residues in the CDR3. The entire variable domain, with the rest obtained from reference TRBV5-5 and TRBJ1-5, is as follows: DAGVTQSPTHLIKTRGQQVTLRCSPISGHKSVSWYQQVLGQGPQFIFQYYEKEERGRGNFPDRFSARQFPNYSSELNVNALLLGDSALYLCASSPRDQPQHFGDGTRLSIL.

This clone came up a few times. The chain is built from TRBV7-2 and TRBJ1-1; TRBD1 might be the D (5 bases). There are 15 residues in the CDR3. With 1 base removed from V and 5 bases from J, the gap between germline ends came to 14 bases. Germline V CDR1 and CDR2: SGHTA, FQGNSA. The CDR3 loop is CASSLVSRAGTEAFF. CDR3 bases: TGTGCCAGCAGCTTAGTTTCCAGGGCGGGGACTGAAGCTTTCTTT.

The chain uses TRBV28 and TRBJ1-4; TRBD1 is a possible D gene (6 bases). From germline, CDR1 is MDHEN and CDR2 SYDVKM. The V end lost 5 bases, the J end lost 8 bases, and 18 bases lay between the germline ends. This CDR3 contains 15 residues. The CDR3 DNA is TGTGCCAGCAGTCTTAGAGGGGGGGTTTCGGAAAAACTGTTTTTT. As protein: CASSLRGGVSEKLFF.

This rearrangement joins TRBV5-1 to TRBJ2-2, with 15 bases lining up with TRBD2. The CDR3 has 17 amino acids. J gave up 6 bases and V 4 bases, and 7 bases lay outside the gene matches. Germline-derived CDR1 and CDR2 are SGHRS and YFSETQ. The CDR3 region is CASSQGTSGGRAGELFF. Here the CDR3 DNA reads TGCGCCAGCAGCCAGGGGACTAGCGGGGGGCGCGCCGGGGAGCTGTTTTTT.

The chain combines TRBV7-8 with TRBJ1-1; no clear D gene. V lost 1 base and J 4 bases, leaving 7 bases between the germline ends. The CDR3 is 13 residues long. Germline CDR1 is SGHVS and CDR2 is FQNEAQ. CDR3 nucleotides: TGTGCCAGCAGCTTAGAGGCAGGCACTGAAGCTTTCTTT. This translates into CASSLEAGTEAFF.